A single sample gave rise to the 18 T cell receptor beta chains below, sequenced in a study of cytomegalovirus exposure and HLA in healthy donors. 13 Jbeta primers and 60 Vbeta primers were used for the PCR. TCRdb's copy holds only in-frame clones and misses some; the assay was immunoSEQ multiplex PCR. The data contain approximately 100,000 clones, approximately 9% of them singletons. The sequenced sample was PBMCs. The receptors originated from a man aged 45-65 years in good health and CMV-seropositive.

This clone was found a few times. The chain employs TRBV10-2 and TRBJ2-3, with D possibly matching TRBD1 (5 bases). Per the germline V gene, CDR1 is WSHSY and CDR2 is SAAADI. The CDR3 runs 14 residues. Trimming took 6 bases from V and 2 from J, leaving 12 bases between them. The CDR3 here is CASRASGYTDTQYF. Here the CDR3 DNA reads TGCGCCAGCAGAGCTTCAGGGTACACAGATACGCAGTATTTT.

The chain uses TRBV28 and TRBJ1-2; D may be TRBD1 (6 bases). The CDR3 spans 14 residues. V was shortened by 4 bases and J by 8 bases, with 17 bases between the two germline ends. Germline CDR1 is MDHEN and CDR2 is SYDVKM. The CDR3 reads CASSSGQRRIGYTF. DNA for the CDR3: TGTGCCAGCAGTTCGGGACAAAGAAGGATCGGCTACACCTTC.

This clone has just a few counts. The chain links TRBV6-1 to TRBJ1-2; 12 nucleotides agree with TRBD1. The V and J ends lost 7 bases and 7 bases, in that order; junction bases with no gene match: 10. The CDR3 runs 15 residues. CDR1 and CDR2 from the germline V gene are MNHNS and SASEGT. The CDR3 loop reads CASTAKGGQGAGYTF. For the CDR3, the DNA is TGTGCCAGCACCGCCAAGGGGGGACAGGGGGCTGGCTACACCTTC.

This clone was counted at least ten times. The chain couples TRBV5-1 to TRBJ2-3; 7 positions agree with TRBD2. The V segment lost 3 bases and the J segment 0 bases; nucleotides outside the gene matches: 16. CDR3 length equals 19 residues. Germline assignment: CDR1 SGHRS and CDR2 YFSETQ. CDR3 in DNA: TGCGCCAGCAGCTCTACGGGAAGCCGGCTAGCGGCTAGCACAGATACGCAGTATTTT. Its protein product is CASSSTGSRLAASTDTQYF. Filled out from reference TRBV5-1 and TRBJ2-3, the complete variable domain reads KAGVTQTPRYLIKTRGQQVTLSCSPISGHRSVSWYQQTPGQGLQFLFEYFSETQRNKGNFPGRFSGRQFSNSRSEMNVSTLELGDSALYLCASSSTGSRLAASTDTQYFGPGTRLTVL.

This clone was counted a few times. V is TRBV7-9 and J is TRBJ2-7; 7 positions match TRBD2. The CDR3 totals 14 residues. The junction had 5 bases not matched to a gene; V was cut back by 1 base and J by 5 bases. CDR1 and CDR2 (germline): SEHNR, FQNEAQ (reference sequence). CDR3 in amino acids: CASSLEAGVHEQYF. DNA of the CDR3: TGTGCCAGCAGCTTAGAGGCGGGAGTCCACGAGCAGTACTTC.

The CDR3 here is CATTSGRETYNEQFF. The CDR3 nucleotides read TGCGCCACCACAAGCGGGAGAGAGACCTACAATGAGCAGTTCTTC. The chain is built from TRBV5-1 and TRBJ2-1; 8 nucleotides match TRBD2. V dropped 9 bases and J dropped 2; count of bases not matched to a gene: 10. Germline V gives CDR1 SGHRS, CDR2 YFSETQ. The CDR3 length is 15 residues.

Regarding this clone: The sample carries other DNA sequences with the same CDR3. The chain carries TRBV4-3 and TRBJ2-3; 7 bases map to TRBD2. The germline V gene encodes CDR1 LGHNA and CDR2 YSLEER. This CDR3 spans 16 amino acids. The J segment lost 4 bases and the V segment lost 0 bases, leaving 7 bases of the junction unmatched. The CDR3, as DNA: TGCGCCAGCAGCCAAGAAGGCGGCGGGAGAGCAGATACGCAGTATTTT. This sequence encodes CASSQEGGGRADTQYF.

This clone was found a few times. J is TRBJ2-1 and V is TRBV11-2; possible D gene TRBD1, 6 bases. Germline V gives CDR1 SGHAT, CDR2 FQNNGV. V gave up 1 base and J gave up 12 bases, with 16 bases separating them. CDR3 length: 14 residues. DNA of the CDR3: TGTGCCAGCAGCTTAGCAGGGGCAGCTGGGGTGCAGTTCTTC. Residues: CASSLAGAAGVQFF.

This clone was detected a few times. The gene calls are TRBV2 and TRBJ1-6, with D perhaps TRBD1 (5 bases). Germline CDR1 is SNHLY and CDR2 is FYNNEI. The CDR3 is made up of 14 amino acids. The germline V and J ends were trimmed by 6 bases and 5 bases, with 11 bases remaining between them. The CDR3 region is CASRGGADNSPLHF. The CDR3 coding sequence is TGTGCCAGCAGGGGGGGTGCCGATAATTCACCCCTCCACTTT.

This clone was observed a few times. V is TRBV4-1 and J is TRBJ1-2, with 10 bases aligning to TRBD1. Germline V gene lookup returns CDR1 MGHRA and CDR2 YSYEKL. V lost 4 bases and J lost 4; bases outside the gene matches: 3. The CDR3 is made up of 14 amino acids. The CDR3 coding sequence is TGCGCCAGCAGCCCCTGGACAGGGGGCTATGGCTACACCTTC. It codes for CASSPWTGGYGYTF.

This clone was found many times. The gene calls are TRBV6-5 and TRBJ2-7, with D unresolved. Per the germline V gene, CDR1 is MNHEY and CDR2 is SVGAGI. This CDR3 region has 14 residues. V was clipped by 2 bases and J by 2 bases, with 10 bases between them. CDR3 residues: CASSYIRNPYEQYF. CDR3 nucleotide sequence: TGTGCCAGCAGTTACATCAGGAACCCCTACGAGCAGTACTTC.

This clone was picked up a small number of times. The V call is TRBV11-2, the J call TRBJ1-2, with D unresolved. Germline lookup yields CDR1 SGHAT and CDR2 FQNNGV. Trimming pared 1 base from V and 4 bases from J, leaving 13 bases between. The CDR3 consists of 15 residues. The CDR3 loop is CASSLGRQEAYGYTF. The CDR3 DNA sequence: TGTGCCAGCAGCTTAGGTCGGCAGGAAGCCTATGGCTACACCTTC. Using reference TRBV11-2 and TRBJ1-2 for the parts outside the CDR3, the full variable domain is EAGVAQSPRYKIIEKRQSVAFWCNPISGHATLYWYQQILGQGPKLLIQFQNNGVVDDSQLPKDRFSAERLKGVDSTLKIQPAKLEDSAVYLCASSLGRQEAYGYTFGSGTRLTVV.

The DNA for the CDR3 is TGTGCCAGCAAACGAACAGGGGCCTATGGCTACACCTTC. Translation gives CASKRTGAYGYTF. The chain joins TRBV27 to TRBJ1-2; TRBD1 aligns across 7 bases. The length of the CDR3 is 13 residues. Germline V CDR1 and CDR2: MNHEY, SMNVEV (reference sequence). V lost 7 bases and J lost 4; bases outside the gene matches: 6.

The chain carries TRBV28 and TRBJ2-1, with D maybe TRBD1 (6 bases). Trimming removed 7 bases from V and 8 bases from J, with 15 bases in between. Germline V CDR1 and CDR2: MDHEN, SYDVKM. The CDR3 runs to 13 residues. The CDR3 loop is CASKGGVWYEQFF. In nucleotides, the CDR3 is TGTGCCAGCAAAGGGGGAGTTTGGTATGAGCAGTTCTTC.

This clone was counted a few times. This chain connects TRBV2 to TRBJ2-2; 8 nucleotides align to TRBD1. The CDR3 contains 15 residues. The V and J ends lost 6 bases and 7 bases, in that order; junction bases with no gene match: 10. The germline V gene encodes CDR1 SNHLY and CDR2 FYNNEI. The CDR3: CASSSQGAFVGELFF. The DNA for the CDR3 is TGTGCCAGCAGCTCTCAGGGGGCGTTCGTCGGGGAGCTGTTTTTT.

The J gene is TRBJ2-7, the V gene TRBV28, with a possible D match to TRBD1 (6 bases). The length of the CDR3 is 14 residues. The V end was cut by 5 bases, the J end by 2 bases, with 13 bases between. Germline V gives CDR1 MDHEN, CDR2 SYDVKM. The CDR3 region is CASSAGEIPYEQYF. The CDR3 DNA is TGTGCCAGCAGTGCAGGGGAAATCCCCTACGAGCAGTACTTC.

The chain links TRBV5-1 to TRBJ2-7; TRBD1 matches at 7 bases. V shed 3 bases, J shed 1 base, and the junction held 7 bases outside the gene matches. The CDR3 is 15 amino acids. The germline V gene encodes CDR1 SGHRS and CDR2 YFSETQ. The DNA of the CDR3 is TGCGCCAGCAGCTGGTCCGGGACAGAGTCCTACGAGCAGTACTTC. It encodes CASSWSGTESYEQYF.

The CDR3 loop reads CASSGNRSNGYTF. The CDR3 DNA sequence: TGCGCCAGCAGTGGTAACAGGTCTAATGGCTACACCTTC. The J gene is TRBJ1-2, the V gene TRBV10-1, with D possibly TRBD1 on 5 matching bases. V lost 4 bases and J lost 6, with 12 bases in between. The CDR3 spans 13 residues. Germline loops: CDR1 WNHNN, CDR2 SYGVQD (reference sequence).